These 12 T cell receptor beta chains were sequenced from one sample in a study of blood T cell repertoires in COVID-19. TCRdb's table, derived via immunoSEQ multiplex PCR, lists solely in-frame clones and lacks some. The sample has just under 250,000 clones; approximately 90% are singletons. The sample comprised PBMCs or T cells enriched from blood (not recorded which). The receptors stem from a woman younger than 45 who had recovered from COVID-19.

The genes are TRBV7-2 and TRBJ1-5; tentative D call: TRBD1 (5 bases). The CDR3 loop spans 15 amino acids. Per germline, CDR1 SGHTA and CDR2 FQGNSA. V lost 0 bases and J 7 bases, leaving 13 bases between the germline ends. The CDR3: CASSLAHRGEQPQHF. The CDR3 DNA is TGTGCCAGCAGCTTAGCGCACCGGGGGGAACAGCCCCAGCATTTT.

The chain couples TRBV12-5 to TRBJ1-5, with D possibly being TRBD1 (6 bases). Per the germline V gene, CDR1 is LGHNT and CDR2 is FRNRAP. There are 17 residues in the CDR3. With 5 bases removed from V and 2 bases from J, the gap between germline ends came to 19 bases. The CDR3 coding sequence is TGTGCTAGTGGTCCCGCTCTAATTCGACAGGGCAATCAGCCCCAGCATTTT. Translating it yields CASGPALIRQGNQPQHF.

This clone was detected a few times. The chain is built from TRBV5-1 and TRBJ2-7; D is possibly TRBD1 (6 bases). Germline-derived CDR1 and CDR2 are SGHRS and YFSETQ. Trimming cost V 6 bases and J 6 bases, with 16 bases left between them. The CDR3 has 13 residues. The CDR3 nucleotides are TGCGCCAGCACGGGACACAACTACGTCGAGCAGTACTTC. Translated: CASTGHNYVEQYF. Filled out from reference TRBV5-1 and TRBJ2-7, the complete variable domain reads KAGVTQTPRYLIKTRGQQVTLSCSPISGHRSVSWYQQTPGQGLQFLFEYFSETQRNKGNFPGRFSGRQFSNSRSEMNVSTLELGDSALYLCASTGHNYVEQYFGPGTRLTVT.

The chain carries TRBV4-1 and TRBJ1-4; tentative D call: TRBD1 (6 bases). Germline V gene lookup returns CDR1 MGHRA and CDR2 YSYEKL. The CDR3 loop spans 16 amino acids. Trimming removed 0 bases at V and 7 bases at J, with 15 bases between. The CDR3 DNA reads TGCGCCAGCAGCCAAGAAGGGGGGGCGCCTTTTGAAAAACTGTTTTTT. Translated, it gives CASSQEGGAPFEKLFF.

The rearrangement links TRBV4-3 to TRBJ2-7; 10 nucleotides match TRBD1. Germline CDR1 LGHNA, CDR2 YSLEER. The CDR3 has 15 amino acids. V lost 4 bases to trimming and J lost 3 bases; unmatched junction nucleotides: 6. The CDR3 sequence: CASSPATGGDYEQYF. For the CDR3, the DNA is TGCGCCAGCAGCCCAGCGACAGGGGGCGACTACGAGCAGTACTTC.

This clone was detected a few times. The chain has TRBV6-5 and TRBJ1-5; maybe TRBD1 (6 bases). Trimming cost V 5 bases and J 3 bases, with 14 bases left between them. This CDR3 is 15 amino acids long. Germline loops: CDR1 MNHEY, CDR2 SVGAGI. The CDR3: CASSRGGVDNQPQHF. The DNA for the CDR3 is TGTGCCAGCAGTAGAGGGGGGGTGGACAATCAGCCCCAGCATTTT.

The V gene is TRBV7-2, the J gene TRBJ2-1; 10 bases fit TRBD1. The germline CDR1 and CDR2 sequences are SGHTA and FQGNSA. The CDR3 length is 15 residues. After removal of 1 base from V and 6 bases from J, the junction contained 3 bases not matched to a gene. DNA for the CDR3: TGTGCCAGCAGCTTAGTGGGGACAGGGGTCAATGAGCAGTTCTTC. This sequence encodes CASSLVGTGVNEQFF.

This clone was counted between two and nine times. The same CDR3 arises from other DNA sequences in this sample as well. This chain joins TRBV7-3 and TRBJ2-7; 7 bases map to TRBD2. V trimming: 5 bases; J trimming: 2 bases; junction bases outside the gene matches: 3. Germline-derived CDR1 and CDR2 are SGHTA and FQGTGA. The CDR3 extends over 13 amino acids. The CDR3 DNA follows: TGTGCCAGCAGCCCCGGGGGGACCTACGAGCAGTACTTC. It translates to CASSPGGTYEQYF.

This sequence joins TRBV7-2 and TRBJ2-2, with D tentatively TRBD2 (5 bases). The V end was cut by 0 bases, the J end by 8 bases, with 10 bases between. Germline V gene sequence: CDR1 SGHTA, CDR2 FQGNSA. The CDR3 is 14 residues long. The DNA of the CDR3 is TGTGCCAGCAGCTTAGCGGTATCGGGGGGGGAGCTGTTTTTT. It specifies CASSLAVSGGELFF.

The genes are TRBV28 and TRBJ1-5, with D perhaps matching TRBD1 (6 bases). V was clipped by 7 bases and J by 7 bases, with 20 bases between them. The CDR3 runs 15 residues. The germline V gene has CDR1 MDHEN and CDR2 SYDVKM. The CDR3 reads CASTAPGGRGQPQHF. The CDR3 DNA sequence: TGTGCCAGCACCGCCCCGGGGGGCCGGGGCCAGCCCCAGCATTTT.

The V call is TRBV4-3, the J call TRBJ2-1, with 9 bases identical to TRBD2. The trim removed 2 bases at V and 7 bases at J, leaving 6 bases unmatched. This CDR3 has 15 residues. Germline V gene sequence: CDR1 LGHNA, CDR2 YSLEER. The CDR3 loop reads CASSQFAGGHNEQFF. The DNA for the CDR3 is TGCGCCAGCAGCCAATTTGCGGGAGGGCATAATGAGCAGTTCTTC.

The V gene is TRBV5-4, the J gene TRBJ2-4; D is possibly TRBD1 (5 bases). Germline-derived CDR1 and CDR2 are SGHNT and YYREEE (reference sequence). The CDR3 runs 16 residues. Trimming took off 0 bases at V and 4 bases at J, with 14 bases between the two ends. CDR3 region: CASSLDGRAAKNIQYF. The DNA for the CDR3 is TGTGCCAGCAGCTTGGATGGCAGGGCCGCGAAAAACATTCAGTACTTC.